The rows below give T cell receptor beta chains drawn from one sample of a study of shared clonotypes between healthy human individuals. Here immunoSEQ multiplex PCR was the method, and the copy in TCRdb shows in-frame clones only, minus some. The data hold some 2 million clones, with approximately 95% observed a single time. Sequenced sample: naive CD8+ T cells sorted from blood. The receptors were gathered from a man between 18 and 35 years old in good health. CDR3s include the opening cysteine and the closing phenylalanine or tryptophan. The D gene is left open where the match is weak. The listing skips clone size in some rows; elsewhere it reads once, few, many or a size class.

clone_size,d_call,v_call,cdr3_length,j_call,cdr3_aa,cdr3_nt
NA,NA,TRBV4-1,15,TRBJ1-2,CASSTRQLSNYGYTF,TGCGCCAGCAGCACCCGACAGTTATCTAACTATGGCTACACCTTC
NA,TRBD1,TRBV30,15,TRBJ2-2,CAWTQGVMDTGELFF,TGTGCCTGGACTCAGGGGGTAATGGACACCGGGGAGCTGTTTTTT
NA,NA,TRBV7-9,12,TRBJ2-5,CATQGYQETQYF,TGTGCCACCCAGGGGTACCAAGAGACCCAGTACTTC
once,TRBD1,TRBV27,16,TRBJ2-7,CASSLSPGTGFYEQYF,TGTGCCAGCAGTTTATCCCCCGGGACAGGGTTCTACGAGCAGTACTTC
NA,NA,TRBV15,12,TRBJ1-6,CATSRETSPLHF,TGTGCCACCAGCAGAGAGACTTCACCCCTCCACTTT
NA,NA,TRBV5-8,10,TRBJ1-2,CASSPPEYTF,TGTGCCAGCAGCCCCCCCGAGTACACCTTC
NA,NA,TRBV27,14,TRBJ1-1,CASSLDRPGTEAFF,TGTGCCAGCAGTCTCGACAGGCCGGGGACTGAAGCTTTCTTT
NA,NA,TRBV5-6,13,TRBJ2-1,CASSLLVGHEQFF,TGTGCCAGCAGCTTGTTGGTGGGCCATGAGCAGTTCTTC
once,NA,TRBV2,14,TRBJ2-1,CASSEGYSYNEQFF,TGTGCCAGCAGTGAGGGCTACTCCTACAATGAGCAGTTCTTC
once,TRBD2,TRBV11-2,14,TRBJ2-1,CASSLAGGAYEQFF,TGTGCCAGCAGCTTAGCGGGGGGGGCCTATGAGCAGTTCTTC
NA,NA,TRBV28,14,TRBJ2-5,CASSLWQGQETQYF,TGTGCCAGCAGTTTATGGCAGGGGCAAGAGACCCAGTACTTC
NA,NA,TRBV6-5,14,TRBJ2-1,CASSYSSPSKEQFF,TGTGCCAGCAGTTACTCGAGCCCCAGCAAGGAGCAGTTCTTC
NA,TRBD1,TRBV5-4,16,TRBJ2-1,CASSETGTGGYNEQFF,TGTGCCAGCAGCGAGACCGGGACAGGGGGTTACAATGAGCAGTTCTTC
NA,NA,TRBV5-4,13,TRBJ2-7,CASSLGTVYEQYF,TGTGCCAGCAGCTTAGGTACCGTCTACGAGCAGTACTTC
NA,TRBD1,TRBV9,13,TRBJ1-1,CASSPGGNTEAFF,TGTGCCAGCAGTCCAGGGGGGAACACTGAAGCTTTCTTT
once,NA,TRBV7-2,15,TRBJ2-1,CASSLEYELPNEQFF,TGTGCCAGCAGCTTAGAATATGAGCTCCCTAATGAGCAGTTCTTC
NA,NA,TRBV28,13,TRBJ2-2,CASSPDGSGELFF,TGTGCCAGCAGTCCCGACGGTTCCGGGGAGCTGTTTTTT
NA,TRBD2,TRBV4-1,15,TRBJ2-5,CASSQLAGEGETQYF,TGCGCCAGCAGCCAGCTAGCGGGAGAGGGAGAGACCCAGTACTTC
NA,NA,TRBV9,13,TRBJ1-3,CASKGWQGNTIYF,TGTGCCAGCAAAGGATGGCAAGGCAACACCATATATTTT
NA,NA,TRBV5-5,13,TRBJ2-7,CASSRGWPYEQYF,TGTGCCAGCAGCCGTGGGTGGCCCTACGAGCAGTACTTC
NA,NA,TRBV15,19,TRBJ1-2,CATSRDPSPRLLSSYGYTF,TGTGCCACCAGCAGAGATCCCTCCCCGCGACTGCTCAGTTCCTATGGCTACACCTTC
NA,TRBD2,TRBV2,17,TRBJ2-1,CASSELASGGAGSEQFF,TGTGCCAGCAGTGAATTGGCTAGCGGGGGGGCAGGATCTGAGCAGTTCTTC
NA,TRBD2,TRBV2,18,TRBJ2-7,CASSVTPTQTSLAYEQYF,TGTGCCAGCAGTGTCACTCCCACTCAGACTAGCCTTGCCTACGAGCAGTACTTC
once,NA,TRBV7-9,13,TRBJ2-7,CASSPSRADEQYF,TGTGCCAGCAGCCCCAGCCGGGCCGACGAGCAGTACTTC
NA,NA,TRBV28,15,TRBJ2-2,CASKDGGLNTGELFF,TGTGCCAGCAAGGATGGAGGATTGAACACCGGGGAGCTGTTTTTT